Each of the 32 T cell receptor beta chains below was sequenced from the same sample in a study of identical twins. From the 5' RACE reads, TCRdb called clonotypes with MiXCR, one entry per CDR3 protein. The sample lists about 450,000 distinct CDR3 sequences, approximately 17% occurring once. The sequencing input was naive T cells sorted from blood. The receptor set was obtained from a man aged 50 or older in good health.

This clonotype was observed at least ten times. The chain uses TRBV15 and TRBJ2-1; D is possibly TRBD1 or TRBD2 (5 bases each). Germline CDR1 is LNHNV and CDR2 is YYDKDF (reference sequence). CDR3 length: 15 residues. The V gene lost 11 bases and the J gene lost 8 bases, with 25 bases spanning the gap. The CDR3 region has the DNA TGTGCCTCCATGCACCGGGACGCCCGGCTCGATGAGCAGTTCTTC. Residues: CASMHRDARLDEQFF.

Many counts were recorded for this clonotype. V gene TRBV7-9 combines with J gene TRBJ2-3; D unresolved. The V end lost 0 bases, the J end lost 2 bases, and 3 bases lay between the germline ends. Germline-derived CDR1 and CDR2 are SEHNR and FQNEAQ (reference sequence). The CDR3 has 13 amino acids. CDR3 nucleotide sequence: TGTGCCAGCAGCTTAGCCCTCACAGATACGCAGTATTTT. Its translation: CASSLALTDTQYF.

In its sample, this clonotype was seen once. The V gene is TRBV5-1, the J gene TRBJ2-5, with D perhaps matching TRBD2 (6 bases). The CDR3 spans 14 residues. Germline CDR1 and CDR2: SGHRS and YFSETQ. The V gene lost 4 bases and the J gene lost 2 bases, with 12 bases spanning the gap. The DNA for the CDR3 is TGCGCCAGCAGCCCCGGGAGCCCACAAGAGACCCAGTACTTC. Translation: CASSPGSPQETQYF.

V gene TRBV7-9 combines with J gene TRBJ2-2; D is undetermined. CDR1 is SEHNR, CDR2 FQNEAQ, per germline (reference sequence). Trimming stripped 5 bases from V and 8 bases from J, with 9 bases between. The CDR3 consists of 12 residues. CDR3 in amino acids: CASSGPFGELFF. CDR3 sequence (DNA): TGTGCCAGCAGCGGCCCCTTTGGGGAGCTGTTTTTT.

This chain joins TRBV6-1 and TRBJ2-7; D might be TRBD2 (6 bases). Trimming took off 8 bases at V and 4 bases at J, with 21 bases between the two ends. Germline V gives CDR1 MNHNS, CDR2 SASEGT. CDR3 length: 15 amino acids. Here the CDR3 DNA reads TGTGCCAGCCGCGGGACGGCGAAGCTAGATTACGAGCAGTACTTC. Translated, it gives CASRGTAKLDYEQYF.

This clonotype has just a few counts. The V and J genes are TRBV20-1 and TRBJ2-7; 7 bases map to TRBD1. This CDR3 comprises 13 residues. Germline V lookup: CDR1 DFQATT, CDR2 SNEGSKA (reference sequence). The V and J ends lost 1 base and 5 bases, in that order; junction bases with no gene match: 5. CDR3 sequence (DNA): TGCAGTGCTAGAGCCAGGGGGAGAAACGAGCAGTACTTC. Its translation: CSARARGRNEQYF.

There are a few counts of this clonotype. The V and J genes are TRBV29-1 and TRBJ1-5; tentative D call: TRBD1 (6 bases). Looked up from germline, CDR1 is SQVTM and CDR2 is ANQGSEA. The CDR3 spans 13 residues. V was pared by 4 bases and J by 6 bases, with 13 bases between. CDR3 coding DNA: TGCAGCGTTGGGGAGGGGGGAAGTCAGCCCCAGCATTTT. Translation gives CSVGEGGSQPQHF.

This clonotype occurred a few times. The genes are TRBV5-1 and TRBJ1-1; the D gene is possibly TRBD1 (5 bases). V was pared by 3 bases and J by 1 base, with 10 bases between. The V gene's germline CDR1 is SGHRS and CDR2 YFSETQ. The CDR3 is made up of 14 amino acids. CDR3 sequence: CASSWATANTEAFF. The CDR3 nucleotides are TGCGCCAGCAGCTGGGCGACAGCGAACACTGAAGCTTTCTTT.

On this clonotype itself: At one boundary the junction diverges from the germline segment, which might be a read error. The chain carries TRBV15 and TRBJ2-7; 8 bases are shared with TRBD1. The CDR3 loop spans 15 amino acids. Germline-derived CDR1 and CDR2 are LNHNV and YYDKDF (reference sequence). CDR3 sequence (DNA): TGTGCCACCAGCAGAGATCCGGGACAGGCCTACGAGCGGTACTTC. Translating gives CATSRDPGQAYERYF.

The chain couples TRBV29-1 to TRBJ1-1; 9 bases match TRBD1. The CDR3 runs to 11 residues. Germline trimming cut 5 bases from V and 8 bases from J; bases unmatched to any gene: 3. In germline, CDR1 is SQVTM, CDR2 ANQGSEA. The CDR3 region is CSVRGQGEAFF. The CDR3 coding sequence is TGCAGCGTTCGCGGACAGGGGGAAGCTTTCTTT.

This clonotype was seen many times. The V and J genes are TRBV12-3 or TRBV12-4 and TRBJ1-2; D remains unclear. V dropped 5 bases and J dropped 1 base, with 2 bases sitting between them. The CDR3 sequence is 11 residues long. The chain's CDR3 is CASSDNYGYTF. The CDR3 coding sequence is TGTGCCAGCAGTGATAACTATGGCTACACCTTC.

The chain is built from TRBV5-1 and TRBJ1-1, with D uncertain. Between the trimmed V and J ends, which lost 0 bases and 1 base, there was a span of 13 bases. The length of the CDR3 is 16 residues. CDR1 and CDR2 (germline): SGHRS, YFSETQ. CDR3 region: CASSLEYGVRNTEAFF. CDR3 nucleotide sequence: TGCGCCAGCAGCTTGGAGTACGGGGTGAGGAACACTGAAGCTTTCTTT.

This chain connects TRBV27 to TRBJ2-3, with 10 bases identical to TRBD2. J lost 8 bases, V lost 6 bases, and 5 bases had no gene match. CDR3 length: 13 amino acids. Germline CDR1 is MNHEY and CDR2 is SMNVEV (reference sequence). CDR3 residues: CASSRSGRGTQYF. CDR3 DNA sequence: TGTGCCAGCAGCCGGAGCGGGAGGGGTACGCAGTATTTT.

This clonotype was seen a few times. The genes are TRBV29-1 and TRBJ2-7, with TRBD2 matching over 8 bases. Germline CDR1 and CDR2: SQVTM and ANQGSEA. V was clipped by 8 bases and J by 2 bases; unmatched bases: 23. The length of the CDR3 is 18 residues. CDR3 sequence reads: CSLTHGRVTSATTYEQYF. The DNA for the CDR3 is TGCAGCCTAACCCATGGCAGGGTGACTAGCGCAACGACCTACGAGCAGTACTTC.

The table lists this clonotype with a few counts. The DNA for the CDR3 is TGTGCCAGCAGTTTTGGCTCCAGCTCCTACGAGCAGTACTTC. Protein product: CASSFGSSSYEQYF. V is TRBV27 and J is TRBJ2-7; no firm D call. The length of the CDR3 is 14 residues. Trimming cost V 3 bases and J 0 bases, with 9 bases left between them. The germline gives CDR1 MNHEY, CDR2 SMNVEV (reference sequence).

This clonotype was counted a few times. At one end the junction does not follow the germline gene, possibly because of a read error. The chain employs TRBV5-4 and TRBJ2-2; 7 bases align to TRBD2. The V gene's germline CDR1 is SGHNT and CDR2 YYREEE (reference sequence). This CDR3 is built from 14 residues. The CDR3 protein is CASSLASGTGELFF. CDR3 nucleotides: TGTGCCAGCAGTTTGGCTAGCGGAACCGGGGAGCTGTTTTTT.

This clonotype was seen only a few times. V usage is TRBV7-6 and J usage is TRBJ1-2, with 10 bases aligning to TRBD1. CDR1 and CDR2 (germline): SGHVS, FNYEAQ. This CDR3 region has 17 residues. Trimming took 5 bases from V and 7 from J; bases not matched to a gene: 16. In nucleotides, the CDR3 is TGTGCCAGCAGCGTAGGGACAGGGGCGCTATTAATTGGTGGCTACACCTTC. Translating it yields CASSVGTGALLIGGYTF.

This clonotype was counted a few times. CDR3 nucleotides: TGTGCCAGCATCCGGGGGGGCCTCGCAGATACGCAGTATTTT. The encoded protein is CASIRGGLADTQYF. V and J are TRBV6-2 or TRBV6-3 and TRBJ2-3, with 8 bases lining up with TRBD2. The trim removed 7 bases at V and 4 bases at J, leaving 7 bases unmatched. This CDR3 region has 14 residues. Germline CDR1 MNHEY, CDR2 SVGEGT.

The chain employs TRBV7-3 and TRBJ2-1, with a tentative D call TRBD1 (6 bases). Trimming cost V 5 bases and J 9 bases, with 17 bases left between them. Germline assignment: CDR1 SGHTA and CDR2 FQGTGA. The length of the CDR3 is 14 residues. The CDR3 sequence: CASSPNRESVEQFF. As DNA, the CDR3 is TGTGCCAGCAGCCCGAACAGGGAATCGGTTGAGCAGTTCTTC.

The gene calls are TRBV4-2 and TRBJ2-1; no clear D. Germline CDR1 reads LGHNA; CDR2 reads YNFKEQ. Between the trimmed V and J ends, which lost 1 base and 1 base, there was a span of 17 bases. The CDR3 has 18 amino acids. CDR3 DNA: TGTGCCAGCAGCCAAGGTCCCGCCCGATACTATTCCTACAATGAGCAGTTCTTC. It yields the protein CASSQGPARYYSYNEQFF.

The chain is built from TRBV10-3 and TRBJ2-4, with D tentatively TRBD1 (5 bases). CDR1 and CDR2 from the germline V gene are ENHRY and SYGVKD. This CDR3 spans 14 amino acids. Trimming took off 0 bases at V and 7 bases at J, with 10 bases between the two ends. The CDR3 sequence is CAISESGQSNIQYF. The CDR3 coding sequence is TGTGCCATCAGTGAGTCAGGACAATCGAACATTCAGTACTTC.

This clonotype was counted many times. The rearrangement links TRBV4-1 to TRBJ2-7, with D perhaps TRBD2 (6 bases). The CDR3 is made up of 18 amino acids. Germline V gene lookup returns CDR1 MGHRA and CDR2 YSYEKL. V was trimmed by 1 base and J by 0 bases, leaving 19 bases between them. The CDR3 DNA is TGCGCCAGCAGCCAAGCTTCTCTGGCTGCGGGGTTCTCCTACGAGCAGTACTTC. Amino acids: CASSQASLAAGFSYEQYF.

The chain couples TRBV29-1 to TRBJ1-4; no firm D call. V was clipped by 6 bases and J by 10 bases, with 15 bases between them. The germline V gene encodes CDR1 SQVTM and CDR2 ANQGSEA. This CDR3 is 12 amino acids long. The CDR3 nucleotides are TGCAGCGTAGACAACGAGGGCGGAAAACTGTTTTTT. It specifies CSVDNEGGKLFF.

This clonotype was seen many times. The V call is TRBV21-1, the J call TRBJ2-1; the table's D call, TRBD2, was not checked against the DNA. TRBV21-1 is marked as a pseudogene. CDR3 length equals 13 residues. The CDR3 nucleotides read TGTGCCCCACTAGCGGACTACTACAATGAGCAGTTCTTC. It yields the protein CAPLADYYNEQFF.

This clonotype has more than one count but fewer than ten. The chain couples TRBV7-9 to TRBJ2-3; D is ambiguous. The germline V gene has CDR1 SEHNR and CDR2 FQNEAQ (reference sequence). Between the trimmed V and J ends, which lost 3 bases and 3 bases, there was a span of 10 bases. This CDR3 is 14 amino acids long. CDR3 nucleotides: TGTGCCAGCAGCTTCCTAGTACGGACAGATACGCAGTATTTT. This codes for CASSFLVRTDTQYF.

This clonotype was seen ten or more times. V is TRBV6-1 and J is TRBJ2-5; 7 bases agree with TRBD2. The CDR3 runs 16 residues. V shed 6 bases and J 2 bases; nucleotides not matched to a gene: 12. Looked up from germline, CDR1 is MNHNS and CDR2 is SASEGT. The CDR3, as DNA: TGTGCCAGCAGACCCTCCGGGACTAACCAACAAGAGACCCAGTACTTC. This encodes CASRPSGTNQQETQYF.

This rearrangement joins TRBV15 to TRBJ2-1; D possibly uses TRBD1 or TRBD2 (6 bases each). Germline CDR1 reads LNHNV; CDR2 reads YYDKDF (reference sequence). Trimming stripped 0 bases from V and 7 bases from J, with 19 bases between. The CDR3 is made up of 17 amino acids. In DNA form, the CDR3 reads TGTGCCACCAGCAGAGATTTAGTCTCGGGGGCGGCTAATGAGCAGTTCTTC. Encoded protein: CATSRDLVSGAANEQFF.

The chain uses TRBV5-1 and TRBJ1-4; no definite D call. This CDR3 contains 14 residues. Germline-derived CDR1 and CDR2 are SGHRS and YFSETQ. Trimming stripped 0 bases from V and 8 bases from J, with 11 bases between. CDR3 amino acids: CASSLERPGEKLFF. In nucleotides, the CDR3 is TGCGCCAGCAGCTTGGAGCGTCCGGGGGAAAAACTGTTTTTT.

This clonotype was counted at least ten times. The J gene is TRBJ1-6, the V gene TRBV20-1; the match to TRBD1 covers 9 bases. The CDR3 is made up of 17 amino acids. Germline assignment: CDR1 DFQATT and CDR2 SNEGSKA (reference sequence). V lost 2 bases to trimming and J lost 4 bases; unmatched junction nucleotides: 9. This chain's CDR3 is CSARTSGTGLYNSPLHF. The CDR3 DNA is TGCAGTGCTAGAACATCCGGGACAGGGTTATATAATTCACCCCTCCACTTT.

This clonotype was seen a handful of times. In DNA, the CDR3 is TGCAGCGTTGATATAGCGGGAGCTGTCGAGCAGTACTTC. It codes for CSVDIAGAVEQYF. The chain combines TRBV29-1 with TRBJ2-7, with 9 bases aligning to TRBD2. Germline V CDR1 and CDR2: SQVTM, ANQGSEA. The CDR3 covers 13 residues. With 3 bases clipped from V and 6 bases from J, the junction kept 6 bases outside the gene matches.

This clonotype showed up just once. This chain joins TRBV11-2 and TRBJ1-3; 8 nucleotides match TRBD1. Germline V gene lookup returns CDR1 SGHAT and CDR2 FQNNGV. Unmatched junction bases numbered 11, after V lost 0 bases and J lost 7 bases. The CDR3 extends over 17 amino acids. The CDR3 is CASSLDGTGKSENTIYF. Here the CDR3 DNA reads TGTGCCAGCAGCTTAGACGGGACAGGCAAATCTGAGAACACCATATATTTT.

This clonotype came up many times. V usage is TRBV5-4 and J usage is TRBJ2-5; TRBD2 matches 8 bases. The CDR3 is 14 amino acids. V dropped 4 bases and J dropped 2; count of bases not matched to a gene: 4. In germline, CDR1 is SGHNT, CDR2 YYREEE (reference sequence). The DNA for the CDR3 is TGTGCCAGCAGCCGCGGGACTAGTCAAGAGACCCAGTACTTC. It codes for CASSRGTSQETQYF.